These T cell receptor beta chains were read from a single sample in a study of blood T cells in healthy people across ages. TCRdb reanalysed the 5' RACE reads using MiXCR and keeps one entry per CDR3 protein. Altogether roughly 2 million distinct CDR3 sequences are present, around 48% being singletons, with the ten largest covering around 2.1%. Sample: blood. The receptors here all came from a woman in her thirties or forties in good health. Each CDR3 is given with its conserved first and last residue. A D gene is named only where the DNA matches it firmly. Size tells how often a clone was seen (once, few, many) or the class of an expanded clone, and some rows leave it out.

d_call	v_call	clone_size	cdr3_length	j_call	cdr3_nt	cdr3_aa
NA	TRBV4-2	NA	16	TRBJ2-1	TGTGCCAGCAGCCAAGAGGGGGCGCGGGGAGGGAATGAGCAGTTCTTC	CASSQEGARGGNEQFF
TRBD2	TRBV27	NA	18	TRBJ2-7	TGTGCCAGCAGTTTATCGCCCTCCCTAGCGGGGACCTACAATGAGCAGTACTTC	CASSLSPSLAGTYNEQYF
NA	TRBV7-7	NA	16	TRBJ2-2	TGTGCTAGCACCCCTCTGGGGGGCGCGAACACCGGGGAGCTGTTTTTT	CASTPLGGANTGELFF
TRBD2	TRBV14	NA	16	TRBJ2-1	TGTGCCAGCAGCCTTTATAGCGGGGGGGCCATCAATGAGCAGTTCTTC	CASSLYSGGAINEQFF
NA	TRBV7-2	few	12	TRBJ2-3	TGTGCCAGCAGCCCCTCTCAGCCTACGCAGTATTTT	CASSPSQPTQYF
NA	TRBV19	NA	13	TRBJ1-5	TGTGCCAGTAGTATAGGAAGGAATCAGCCCCAGCATTTT	CASSIGRNQPQHF
NA	TRBV20-1	once	14	TRBJ1-2	TGCAGTGCTAGCCCCTCGGGGCAGAGCTATGGCTACACCTTC	CSASPSGQSYGYTF
NA	TRBV7-9	few	14	TRBJ2-7	TGTGCCAGCAGCTTACAGGCAACCTTATCCGAGCAGTACTTC	CASSLQATLSEQYF
NA	TRBV6-1	once	14	TRBJ1-4	TGTGCCAGCAGTGAACTAGGGAGGGCTGAAAAACTGTTTTTT	CASSELGRAEKLFF
NA	TRBV28	NA	15	TRBJ1-1	TGTGCCAGCAGTTCCTCCACGAGGATTAACACTGAAGCTTTCTTT	CASSSSTRINTEAFF
NA	TRBV6-2/TRBV6-3	NA	13	TRBJ1-1	TGTACCAGCACCCCTTTGAGGAACACTGAAGCTTTCTTT	CTSTPLRNTEAFF
TRBD2	TRBV20-1	few	15	TRBJ2-7	TGCAGTGCTAGATCGGTGCCTAGCGGCATCTACGAGCAGTACTTC	CSARSVPSGIYEQYF
NA	TRBV4-1	few	14	TRBJ2-7	TGCGCCAGCAGCCAAGAACCGGCAACCTACGAGCAGTACTTC	CASSQEPATYEQYF
NA	TRBV3-1	few	15	TRBJ2-3	TGTGCCAGCAGCCTCACTTCACGGGGGTCAGATACGCAGTATTTT	CASSLTSRGSDTQYF
TRBD1	TRBV5-1	NA	15	TRBJ2-3	TGCGCCAGCAGCCCTAGACAGGGACGAGGGGATACGCAGTATTTT	CASSPRQGRGDTQYF
NA	TRBV27	once	13	TRBJ1-6	TGTGCCAGCAGAAAAGTTCTTAATTCACCCCTCCACTTT	CASRKVLNSPLHF
NA	TRBV3-1	NA	14	TRBJ2-5	TGTGCCAGCAGCCCAGGAGCCTCCCAAGAGACCCAGTACTTC	CASSPGASQETQYF
NA	TRBV27	NA	14	TRBJ1-6	TGTGCCAGCAGTTTCCGAGCAGGCCTTTCAACCCTCCACTTT	CASSFRAGLSTLHF
NA	TRBV5-8	NA	16	TRBJ2-4	TGTGCCAGCAGCTTGTTCGGAGTTCTAGCCAAAAACATTCAGTACTTC	CASSLFGVLAKNIQYF
TRBD1	TRBV6-2/TRBV6-3	NA	14	TRBJ2-4	TGTGCCAGCAGCTGGACAGGGATGGTGAACATTCAGTACTTC	CASSWTGMVNIQYF
TRBD1	TRBV4-1	NA	16	TRBJ2-7	TGCGCCAGCAGCCCTTCTCGAAGACAGGGGGTTTACGAGCAGTACTTC	CASSPSRRQGVYEQYF
NA	TRBV4-1	NA	13	TRBJ2-2	TGCGCCACCCGACAGACAAACACCGGGGAGCTGTTTTTT	CATRQTNTGELFF
TRBD1	TRBV28	few	15	TRBJ2-3	TGTGCCAGCAGTCCCCAAGGACAGGGGAAGGATACGCAGTATTTT	CASSPQGQGKDTQYF
TRBD2	TRBV9	NA	16	TRBJ2-1	TGTGCCAGCAACACGGGGGGGGCCAGCTCCTACAATGAGCAGTTCTTC	CASNTGGASSYNEQFF
NA	TRBV20-1	NA	15	TRBJ2-3	TGCAGTGCTATCGCTTTACAGCACTCCACAGATACGCAGTATTTT	CSAIALQHSTDTQYF
NA	TRBV28	NA	14	TRBJ1-2	TGTGCCAGCAGTTTATTAGAAAGGGTAGACGGCTACACCTTC	CASSLLERVDGYTF
NA	TRBV4-3	NA	13	TRBJ2-1	TGCGCCAGCAGCCGGACTGTCGCCAATGAGCAGTTCTTC	CASSRTVANEQFF
NA	TRBV7-9	NA	13	TRBJ1-5	TGTGCCAGCTCAAGCGGGGTGGCTCAGCCCCAGCATTTT	CASSSGVAQPQHF
NA	TRBV20-1	few	18	TRBJ2-3	TGCAGTGCTAGAGTACCGAGGGGGTCCAATGCAGGCACAGATACGCAGTATTTT	CSARVPRGSNAGTDTQYF
NA	TRBV7-8	few	17	TRBJ2-3	TGTGCCAGCAGCTTACGCCAGCGGCGGGTCAGCACAGATACGCAGTATTTT	CASSLRQRRVSTDTQYF
TRBD1	TRBV6-6	once	15	TRBJ1-6	TGTGCCAGCAACCCACCCGGGACAGGGAGTTCACCCCTCCACTTT	CASNPPGTGSSPLHF
TRBD2	TRBV9	NA	14	TRBJ2-3	TGTGCCAGCAGCGTAGAGGCAGCGGGGGGGATCCCGTATTTT	CASSVEAAGGIPYF
NA	TRBV6-5	few	12	TRBJ2-1	TGTGCCAGCAGTATCTCTAGGGATGAGCAGTTCTTC	CASSISRDEQFF
TRBD1	TRBV9	NA	15	TRBJ2-5	TGTGCCAGCAGCGTAAACACAGGGGGACCTGATGTGCAGTACTTC	CASSVNTGGPDVQYF
NA	TRBV20-1	NA	13	TRBJ2-5	TGCAGTGCTTGGGGGGGCCTCCAAGAGACCCAGTACTTC	CSAWGGLQETQYF
TRBD1	TRBV29-1	NA	13	TRBJ1-2	TGCAGCGTAGACAGGGGGATTAACTATGGCTACACCTTC	CSVDRGINYGYTF
TRBD1	TRBV20-1	NA	14	TRBJ2-5	TGCAGTGCTAGAAGGTCAGGGGGCCGGGAGACCCAGTACTTC	CSARRSGGRETQYF
NA	TRBV10-3	NA	15	TRBJ1-2	TGTGCCATCAGCTACCGGGCCCCCTTCGGGTGTGGCTACACCTTC	CAISYRAPFGCGYTF
NA	TRBV6-2/TRBV6-3	few	17	TRBJ2-5	TGTGCCAGCAGTTACCCCAGTGGGGGGGGGACAAAAGAGACCCAGTACTTC	CASSYPSGGGTKETQYF
TRBD2	TRBV6-2/TRBV6-3	few	14	TRBJ2-5	TGTGCCAGCAGTACCCGGACTAGTCGGGAGACCCAGTACTTC	CASSTRTSRETQYF
TRBD1	TRBV7-6	NA	16	TRBJ2-1	TGTGCCAGCAGCTTAGGCCCGGGACAGGGTAGGGCTGAGCAGTTCTTC	CASSLGPGQGRAEQFF
NA	TRBV12-3/TRBV12-4	NA	15	TRBJ1-5	TGTGCCAGCAGTTTAGTGTCAGGGGGCAATCAGCCCCAGCATTTT	CASSLVSGGNQPQHF
TRBD1	TRBV24-1	few	16	TRBJ2-1	TGTGCCACCAGTGATCCGGGACAGGGATCGTTGAATGAGCAGTTCTTC	CATSDPGQGSLNEQFF
TRBD1	TRBV27	NA	14	TRBJ2-5	TGTGCCAGCCGCGGGACAGGGTCCTTGAAGACCCAGTACTTC	CASRGTGSLKTQYF
NA	TRBV20-1	NA	14	TRBJ1-2	TGCAGTGCTAGCGTCGAGGTTCTTAGCCATGGCTACACCTTC	CSASVEVLSHGYTF
TRBD1	TRBV7-3	NA	14	TRBJ1-1	TGTGCCAGCAGGGATGGGACAGAGGGGACGGGAGCTTTCTTT	CASRDGTEGTGAFF
NA	TRBV27	NA	16	TRBJ2-7	TGTGCCAGCAGTCCCTCCTCAGGGGCCCTCTCCTACGAGCAGTACTTC	CASSPSSGALSYEQYF